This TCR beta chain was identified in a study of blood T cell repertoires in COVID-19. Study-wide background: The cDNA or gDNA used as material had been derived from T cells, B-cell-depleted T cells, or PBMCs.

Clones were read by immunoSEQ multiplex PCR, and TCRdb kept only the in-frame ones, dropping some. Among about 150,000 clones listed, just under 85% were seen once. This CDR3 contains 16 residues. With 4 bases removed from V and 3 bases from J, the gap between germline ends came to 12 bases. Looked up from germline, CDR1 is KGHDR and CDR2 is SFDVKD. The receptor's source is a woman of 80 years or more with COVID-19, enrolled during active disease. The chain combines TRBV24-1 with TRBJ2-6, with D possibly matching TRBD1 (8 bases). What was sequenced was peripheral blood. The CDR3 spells CATSEQGGDGANVLTF. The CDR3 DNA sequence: TGTGCCACCAGTGAACAGGGGGGGGATGGGGCCAACGTCCTGACTTTC.